The clone carrying this T cell receptor (beta chain) has just a few counts. In the authors' workflow: From reference gene primer amplification, estimates of nucleated cell counts were derived. Profiling relied on immunoSEQ multiplex PCR, and the TCRdb table lists in-frame clones only, not all of them. Clone size and V and J calls were adopted from that table, with D and trimming inferred from the DNA. The top ten clones hold roughly 4% of a sample with about 350,000 clones, approximately 90% of them seen once. The Seattle patients joined while their infection was active and were tracked longitudinally afterward. The data derive from a study of blood T cell repertoires in COVID-19. Across the whole study: Material from acute and convalescent COVID-19 was sourced from the United States, Italy and Spain. Sample material is recorded as cDNA or gDNA derived from T cells, B-cell-depleted T cells, or PBMCs.

The CDR3 runs 17 residues. Germline values: CDR1 MDHEN, CDR2 SYDVKM. V lost 2 bases to trimming and J lost 4 bases, with 17 bases between them. The V gene is TRBV28, the J gene TRBJ2-2; perhaps TRBD1 as D (6 bases). The source is a woman aged 55 to 70 with COVID-19, enrolled during active disease. Sequences were obtained from peripheral blood. Written as DNA, the CDR3 is TGTGCCAGCAGTTTAGGCGGAACTGGACAGAGCACCGGGGAGCTGTTTTTT. It translates to CASSLGGTGQSTGELFF.